The sequence of this T cell receptor beta chain was determined in a study of cytomegalovirus exposure and HLA in healthy donors. PCR amplification relied on 60 Vbeta primers (plus 13 Jbeta primers). TCRdb's table, derived via immunoSEQ multiplex PCR, lists solely in-frame clones and lacks some. The table shows tens of thousands of clones, with 70% to 90% occurring only once. Study-wide findings and caveats: Common viral pathogens seemed to be connected with several of the most significant clusters, according to a later analysis.

In the case of this clone: Antigen: not known.

CDR1 and CDR2 from the germline V gene are MNHEY and SMNVEV (reference sequence). The CDR3 contains 16 residues. The V gene lost 6 bases and the J gene lost 0 bases, with 15 bases spanning the gap. Sequences were obtained from PBMCs. This chain joins TRBV27 and TRBJ1-3, with D perhaps matching TRBD1 (6 bases). The receptor was derived from a man aged 18-30 years in good health and CMV-seronegative. The CDR3 here is CASRLRGGASGNTIYF. Here the CDR3 DNA reads TGTGCCAGCAGGCTAAGGGGGGGCGCCTCTGGAAACACCATATATTTT.